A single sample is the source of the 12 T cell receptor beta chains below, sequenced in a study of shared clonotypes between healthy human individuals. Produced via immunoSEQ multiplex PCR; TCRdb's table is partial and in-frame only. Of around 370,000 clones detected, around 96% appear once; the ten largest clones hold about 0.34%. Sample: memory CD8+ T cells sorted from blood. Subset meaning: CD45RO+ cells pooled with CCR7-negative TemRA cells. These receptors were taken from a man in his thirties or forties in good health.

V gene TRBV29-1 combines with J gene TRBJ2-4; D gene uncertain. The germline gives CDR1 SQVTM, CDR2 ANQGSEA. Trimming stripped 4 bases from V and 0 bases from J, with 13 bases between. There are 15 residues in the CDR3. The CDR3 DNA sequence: TGCAGCGTTGCAGGCGGCGTACTAGCCAAAAACATTCAGTACTTC. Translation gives CSVAGGVLAKNIQYF. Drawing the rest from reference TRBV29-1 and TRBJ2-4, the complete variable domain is SAVISQKPSRDICQRGTSLTIQCQVDSQVTMMFWYRQQPGQSLTLIATANQGSEATYESGFVIDKFPISRPNLTFSTLTVSNMSPEDSSIYLCSVAGGVLAKNIQYFGAGTRLSVL.

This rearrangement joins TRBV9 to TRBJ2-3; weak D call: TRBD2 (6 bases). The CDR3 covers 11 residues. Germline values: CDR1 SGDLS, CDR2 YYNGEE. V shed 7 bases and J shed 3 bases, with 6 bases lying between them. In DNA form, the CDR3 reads TGTGCCAGCGCGGGAACAGATACGCAGTATTTT. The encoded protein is CASAGTDTQYF.

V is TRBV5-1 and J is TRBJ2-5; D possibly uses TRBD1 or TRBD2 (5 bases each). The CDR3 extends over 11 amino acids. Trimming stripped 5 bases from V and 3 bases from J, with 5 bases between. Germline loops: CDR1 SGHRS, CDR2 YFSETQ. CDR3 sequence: CASRGEETQYF. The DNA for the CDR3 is TGCGCCAGCAGGGGGGAAGAGACCCAGTACTTC.

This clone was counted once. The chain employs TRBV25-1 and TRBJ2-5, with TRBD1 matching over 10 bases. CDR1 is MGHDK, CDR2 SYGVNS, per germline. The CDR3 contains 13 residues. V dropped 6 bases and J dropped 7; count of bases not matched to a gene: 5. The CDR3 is CASRDRGAGTQYF. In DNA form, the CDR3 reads TGTGCCAGCAGGGACAGGGGGGCCGGGACCCAGTACTTC.

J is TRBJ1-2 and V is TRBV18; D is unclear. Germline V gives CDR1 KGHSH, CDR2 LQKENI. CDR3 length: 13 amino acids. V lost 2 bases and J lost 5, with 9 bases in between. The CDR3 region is CASSPGLLYGYTF. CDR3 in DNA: TGTGCCAGCTCACCAGGTCTCCTGTATGGCTACACCTTC.

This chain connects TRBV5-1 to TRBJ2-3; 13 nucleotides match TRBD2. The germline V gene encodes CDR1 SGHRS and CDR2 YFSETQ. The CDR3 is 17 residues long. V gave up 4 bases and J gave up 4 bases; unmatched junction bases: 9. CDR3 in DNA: TGCGCCAGCAGCCCCGGAGGACTAGCGGGAGTCGCAGATACGCAGTATTTT. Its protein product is CASSPGGLAGVADTQYF.

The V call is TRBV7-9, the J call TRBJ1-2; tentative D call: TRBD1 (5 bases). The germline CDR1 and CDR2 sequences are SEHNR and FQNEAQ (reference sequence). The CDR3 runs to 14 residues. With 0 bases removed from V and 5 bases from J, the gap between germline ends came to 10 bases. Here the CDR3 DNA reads TGTGCCAGCAGCTTAGCAGGGGACTATTATGGCTACACCTTC. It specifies CASSLAGDYYGYTF.

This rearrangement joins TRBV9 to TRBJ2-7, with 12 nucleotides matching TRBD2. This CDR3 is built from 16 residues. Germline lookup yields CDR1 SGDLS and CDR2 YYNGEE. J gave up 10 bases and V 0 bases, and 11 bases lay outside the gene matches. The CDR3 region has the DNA TGTGCCAGCAGCGTAGAGGCTAGCGGGAGGGCGAGCCGCCAGTACTTC. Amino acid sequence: CASSVEASGRASRQYF.

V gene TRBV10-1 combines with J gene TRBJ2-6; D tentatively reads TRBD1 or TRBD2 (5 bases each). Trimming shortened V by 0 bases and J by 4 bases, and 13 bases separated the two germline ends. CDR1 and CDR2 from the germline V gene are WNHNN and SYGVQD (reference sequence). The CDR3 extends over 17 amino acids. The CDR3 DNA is TGCGCCAGCAGTGAGTCGAAGGGACGGTCCGGGGCCAACGTCCTGACTTTC. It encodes CASSESKGRSGANVLTF.

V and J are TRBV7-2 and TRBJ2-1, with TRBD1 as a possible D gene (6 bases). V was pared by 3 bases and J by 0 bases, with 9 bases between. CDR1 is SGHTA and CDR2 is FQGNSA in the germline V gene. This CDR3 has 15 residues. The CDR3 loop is CASSFQGSSYNEQFF. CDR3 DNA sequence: TGTGCCAGCAGCTTTCAGGGGAGCTCCTACAATGAGCAGTTCTTC.

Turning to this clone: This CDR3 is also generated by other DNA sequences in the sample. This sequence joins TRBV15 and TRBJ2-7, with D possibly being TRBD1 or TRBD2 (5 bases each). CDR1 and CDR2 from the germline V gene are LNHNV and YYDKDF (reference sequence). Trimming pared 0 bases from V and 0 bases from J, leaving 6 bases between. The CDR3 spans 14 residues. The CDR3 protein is CATSREGTSYEQYF. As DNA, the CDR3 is TGTGCCACCAGCAGAGAAGGGACCTCCTACGAGCAGTACTTC.

In DNA form, the CDR3 reads TGCGCCAGCAGCCCGGGACAGGGGAATTCACCCCTCCACTTT. Translating it yields CASSPGQGNSPLHF. The chain carries TRBV5-1 and TRBJ1-6, with TRBD1 matching 10 bases. There are 14 residues in the CDR3. The junction had 2 bases not matched to a gene; V was cut back by 4 bases and J by 7 bases. Germline CDR1 reads SGHRS; CDR2 reads YFSETQ.